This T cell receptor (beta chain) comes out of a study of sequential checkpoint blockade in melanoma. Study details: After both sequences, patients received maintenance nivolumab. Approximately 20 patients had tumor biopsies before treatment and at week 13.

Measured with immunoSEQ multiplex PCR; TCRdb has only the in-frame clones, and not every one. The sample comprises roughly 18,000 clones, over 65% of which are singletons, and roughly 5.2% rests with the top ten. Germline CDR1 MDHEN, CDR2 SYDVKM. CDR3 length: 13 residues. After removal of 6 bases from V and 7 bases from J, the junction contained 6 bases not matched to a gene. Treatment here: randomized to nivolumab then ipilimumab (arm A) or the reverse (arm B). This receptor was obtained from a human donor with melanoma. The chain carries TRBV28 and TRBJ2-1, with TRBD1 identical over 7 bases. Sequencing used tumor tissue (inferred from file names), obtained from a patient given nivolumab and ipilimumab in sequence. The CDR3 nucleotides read TGTGCCAGCAGACGACAGGGTAAAAATGAGCAGTTCTTC. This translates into CASRRQGKNEQFF.